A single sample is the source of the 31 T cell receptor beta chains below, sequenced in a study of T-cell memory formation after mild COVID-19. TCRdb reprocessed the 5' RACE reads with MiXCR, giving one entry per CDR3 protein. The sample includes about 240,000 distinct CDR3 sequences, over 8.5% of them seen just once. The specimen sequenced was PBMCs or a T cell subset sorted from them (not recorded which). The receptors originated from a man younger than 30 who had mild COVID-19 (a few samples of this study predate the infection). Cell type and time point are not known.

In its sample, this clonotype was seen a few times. CDR3 nucleotide sequence: TGTGCCAGCAGCTACGGACAGGGAGTTGGCGAGCAGTACTTC. This codes for CASSYGQGVGEQYF. The genes are TRBV11-1 and TRBJ2-7, with TRBD1 matching 8 bases. The CDR3 extends over 14 amino acids. J was trimmed by 6 bases and V by 4 bases; bases with no gene match: 8. Germline CDR1 reads SGHAT; CDR2 reads FQDESV (reference sequence).

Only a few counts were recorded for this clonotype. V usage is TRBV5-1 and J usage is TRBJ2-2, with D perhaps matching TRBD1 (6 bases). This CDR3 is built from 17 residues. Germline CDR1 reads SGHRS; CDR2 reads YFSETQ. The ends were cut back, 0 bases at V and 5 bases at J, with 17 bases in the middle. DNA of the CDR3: TGCGCCAGCAGCTTGGCGGACAGCGTCTTGGGAACCGGGGAGCTGTTTTTT. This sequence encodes CASSLADSVLGTGELFF.

The CDR3 sequence is CASSLVTPSNQPQHF. CDR3 DNA: TGCGCCAGCAGCTTGGTCACACCTAGCAATCAGCCCCAGCATTTT. V usage is TRBV5-1 and J usage is TRBJ1-5, with unresolved D. CDR1 and CDR2 (germline): SGHRS, YFSETQ. This CDR3 has 15 amino acids. Trimming removed 0 bases at V and 0 bases at J, with 7 bases between.

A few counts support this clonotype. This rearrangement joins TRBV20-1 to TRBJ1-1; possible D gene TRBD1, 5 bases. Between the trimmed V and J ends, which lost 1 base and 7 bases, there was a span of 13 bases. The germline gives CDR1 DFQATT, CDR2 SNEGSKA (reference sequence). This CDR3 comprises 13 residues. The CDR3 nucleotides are TGCAGTGCTAGAGTCCAGGCCCAGGGTGAAGCTTTCTTT. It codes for CSARVQAQGEAFF.

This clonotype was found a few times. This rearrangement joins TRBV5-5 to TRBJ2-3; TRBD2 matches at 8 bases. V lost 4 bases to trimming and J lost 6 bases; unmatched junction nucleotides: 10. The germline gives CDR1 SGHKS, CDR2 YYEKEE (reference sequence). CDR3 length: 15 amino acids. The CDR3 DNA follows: TGTGCCAGCAGCCCTGTCTCGGGGGGGCGGGATACGCAGTATTTT. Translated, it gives CASSPVSGGRDTQYF.

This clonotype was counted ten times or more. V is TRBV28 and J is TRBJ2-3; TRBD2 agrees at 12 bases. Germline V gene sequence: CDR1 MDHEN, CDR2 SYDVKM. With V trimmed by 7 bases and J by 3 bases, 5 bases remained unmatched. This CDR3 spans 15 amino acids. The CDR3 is CASTSGGVGTDTQYF. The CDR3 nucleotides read TGTGCCAGCACTAGCGGGGGGGTTGGGACAGATACGCAGTATTTT.

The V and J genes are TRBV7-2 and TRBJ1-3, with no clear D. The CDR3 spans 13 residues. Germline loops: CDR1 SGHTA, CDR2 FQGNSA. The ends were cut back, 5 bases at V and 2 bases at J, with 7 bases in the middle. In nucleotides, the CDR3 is TGTGCCAGCAGCCCCTCCCCTGGAAACACCATATATTTT. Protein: CASSPSPGNTIYF.

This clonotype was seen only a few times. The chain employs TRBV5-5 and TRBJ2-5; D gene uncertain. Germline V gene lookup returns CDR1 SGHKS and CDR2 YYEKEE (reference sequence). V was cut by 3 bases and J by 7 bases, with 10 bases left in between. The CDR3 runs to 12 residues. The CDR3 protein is CASSYETRTQYF. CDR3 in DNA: TGTGCCAGCAGCTATGAGACGAGGACCCAGTACTTC.

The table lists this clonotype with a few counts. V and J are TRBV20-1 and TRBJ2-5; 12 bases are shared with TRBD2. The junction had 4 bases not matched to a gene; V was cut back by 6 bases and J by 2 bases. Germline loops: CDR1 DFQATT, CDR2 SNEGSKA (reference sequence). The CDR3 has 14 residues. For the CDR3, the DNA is TGCAGTGCCCAGACTAGCGGGGGACAAGAGACCCAGTACTTC. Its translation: CSAQTSGGQETQYF.

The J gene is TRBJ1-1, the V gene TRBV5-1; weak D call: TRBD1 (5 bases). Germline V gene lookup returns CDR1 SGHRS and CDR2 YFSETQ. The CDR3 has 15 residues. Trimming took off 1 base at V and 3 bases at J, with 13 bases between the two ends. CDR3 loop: CASSLIGDLYTEAFF. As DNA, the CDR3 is TGCGCCAGCAGCTTGATAGGGGACCTCTACACTGAAGCTTTCTTT.

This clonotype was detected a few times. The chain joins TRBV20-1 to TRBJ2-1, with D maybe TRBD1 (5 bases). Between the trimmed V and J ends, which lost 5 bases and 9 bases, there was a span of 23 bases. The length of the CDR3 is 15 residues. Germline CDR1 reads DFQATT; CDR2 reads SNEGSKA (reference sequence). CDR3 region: CSAPPEIWTRTEQFF. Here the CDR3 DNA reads TGCAGTGCTCCCCCGGAGATATGGACACGGACTGAGCAGTTCTTC.

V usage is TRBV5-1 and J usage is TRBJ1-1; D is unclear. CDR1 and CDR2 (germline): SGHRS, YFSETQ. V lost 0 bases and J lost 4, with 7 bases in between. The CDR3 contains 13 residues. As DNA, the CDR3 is TGCGCCAGCAGCTTGGATTACGTCACTGAAGCTTTCTTT. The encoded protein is CASSLDYVTEAFF.

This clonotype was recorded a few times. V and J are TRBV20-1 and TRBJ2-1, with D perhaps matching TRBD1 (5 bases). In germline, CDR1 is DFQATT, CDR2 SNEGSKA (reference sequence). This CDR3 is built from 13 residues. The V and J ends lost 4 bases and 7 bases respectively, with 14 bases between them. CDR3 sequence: CSAMSQGQNEQFF. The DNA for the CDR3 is TGCAGTGCTATGAGTCAGGGTCAAAATGAGCAGTTCTTC.

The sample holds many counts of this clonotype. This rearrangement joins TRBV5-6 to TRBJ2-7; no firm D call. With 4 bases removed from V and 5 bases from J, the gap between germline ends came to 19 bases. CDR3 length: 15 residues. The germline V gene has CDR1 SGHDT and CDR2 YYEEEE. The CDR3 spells CASSTPSRSVHEQYV. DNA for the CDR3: TGTGCCAGCAGCACACCGTCACGGTCTGTCCACGAGCAGTACGTC.

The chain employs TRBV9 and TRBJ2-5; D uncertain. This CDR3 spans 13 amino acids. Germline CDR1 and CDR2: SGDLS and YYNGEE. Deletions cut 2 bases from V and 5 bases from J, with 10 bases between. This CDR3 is CASSVAQRETQYF. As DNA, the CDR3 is TGTGCCAGCAGCGTCGCACAGAGGGAGACCCAGTACTTC.

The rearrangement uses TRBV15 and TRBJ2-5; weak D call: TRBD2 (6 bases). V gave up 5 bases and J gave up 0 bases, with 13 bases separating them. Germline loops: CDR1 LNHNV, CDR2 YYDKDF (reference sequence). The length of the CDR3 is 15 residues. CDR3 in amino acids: CATSDPAGYQETQYF. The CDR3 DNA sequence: TGTGCCACCAGCGACCCGGCGGGGTACCAAGAGACCCAGTACTTC. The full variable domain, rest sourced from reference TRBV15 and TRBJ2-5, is DAMVIQNPRYQVTQFGKPVTLSCSQTLNHNVMYWYQQKSSQAPKLLFHYYDKDFNNEADTPDNFQSRRPNTSFCFLDIRSPGLGDTAMYLCATSDPAGYQETQYFGPGTRLLVL.

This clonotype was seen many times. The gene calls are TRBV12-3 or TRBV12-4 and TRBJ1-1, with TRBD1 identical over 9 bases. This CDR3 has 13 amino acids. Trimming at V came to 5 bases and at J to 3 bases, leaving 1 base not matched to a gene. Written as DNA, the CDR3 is TGTGCCAGCAGTCGGACAGGGGACACTGAAGCTTTCTTT. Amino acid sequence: CASSRTGDTEAFF.

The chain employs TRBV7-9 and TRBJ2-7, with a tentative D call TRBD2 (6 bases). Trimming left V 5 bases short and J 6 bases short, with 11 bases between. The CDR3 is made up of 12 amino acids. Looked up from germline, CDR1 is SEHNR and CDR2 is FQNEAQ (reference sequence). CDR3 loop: CASSRNGGEQYV. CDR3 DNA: TGTGCCAGCAGCCGCAACGGGGGCGAGCAGTACGTC.

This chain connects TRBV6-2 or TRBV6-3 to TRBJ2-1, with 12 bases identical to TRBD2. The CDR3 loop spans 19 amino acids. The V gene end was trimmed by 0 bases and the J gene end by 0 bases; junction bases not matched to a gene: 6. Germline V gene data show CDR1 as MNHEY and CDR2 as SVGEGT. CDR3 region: CASSYSTSGSPSSYNEQFF. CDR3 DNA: TGTGCCAGCAGTTACTCGACTAGCGGGAGCCCGAGCTCCTACAATGAGCAGTTCTTC.

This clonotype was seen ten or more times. The DNA for the CDR3 is TGCGCCAGCAGCTTGACCCTCCAGGGAGAGACCCAGTACTTC. Translating gives CASSLTLQGETQYF. The chain employs TRBV5-1 and TRBJ2-5; D perhaps matches TRBD1 (5 bases). V dropped 1 base and J dropped 4 bases, with 11 bases sitting between them. Looked up from germline, CDR1 is SGHRS and CDR2 is YFSETQ. This CDR3 region has 14 residues.

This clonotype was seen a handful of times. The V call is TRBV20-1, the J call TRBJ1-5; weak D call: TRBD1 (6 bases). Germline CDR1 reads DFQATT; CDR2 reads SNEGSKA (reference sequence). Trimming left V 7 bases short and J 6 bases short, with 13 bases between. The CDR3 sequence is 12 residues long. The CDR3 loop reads CSVSGGRQPQHF. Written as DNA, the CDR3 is TGCAGTGTTTCGGGGGGCCGTCAGCCCCAGCATTTT.

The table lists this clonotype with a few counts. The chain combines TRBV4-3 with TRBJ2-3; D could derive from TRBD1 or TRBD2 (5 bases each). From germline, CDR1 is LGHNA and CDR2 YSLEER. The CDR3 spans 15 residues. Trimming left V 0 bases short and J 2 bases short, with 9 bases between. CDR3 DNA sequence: TGCGCCAGCAGCCAAGACGGGACGGACACAGATACGCAGTATTTT. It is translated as CASSQDGTDTDTQYF.

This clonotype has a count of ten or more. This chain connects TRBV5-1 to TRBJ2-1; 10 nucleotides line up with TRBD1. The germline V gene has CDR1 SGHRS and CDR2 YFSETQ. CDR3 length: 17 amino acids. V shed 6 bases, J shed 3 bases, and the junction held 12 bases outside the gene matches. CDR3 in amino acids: CASTLLFWDRGYNEQFF. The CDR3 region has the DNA TGCGCCAGCACTCTATTGTTTTGGGACAGGGGCTACAATGAGCAGTTCTTC.

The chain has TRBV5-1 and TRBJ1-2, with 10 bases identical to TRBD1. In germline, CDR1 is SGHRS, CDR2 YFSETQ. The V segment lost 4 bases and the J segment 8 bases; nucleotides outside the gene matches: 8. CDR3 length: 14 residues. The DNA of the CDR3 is TGCGCCAGCAGCCAACCGGGGACAGGGGAAGGCTACACCTTC. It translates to CASSQPGTGEGYTF.

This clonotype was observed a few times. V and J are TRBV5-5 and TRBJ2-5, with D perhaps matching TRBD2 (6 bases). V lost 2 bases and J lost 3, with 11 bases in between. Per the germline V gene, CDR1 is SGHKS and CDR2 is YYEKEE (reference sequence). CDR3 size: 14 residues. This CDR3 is CASSLGGWEETQYF. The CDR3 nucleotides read TGTGCCAGCAGCTTAGGAGGGTGGGAAGAGACCCAGTACTTC.

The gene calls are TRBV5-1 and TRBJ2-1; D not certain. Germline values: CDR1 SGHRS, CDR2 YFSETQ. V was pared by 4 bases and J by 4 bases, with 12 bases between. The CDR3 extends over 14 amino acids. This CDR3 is CASSPPGSYNEQFF. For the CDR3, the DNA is TGCGCCAGCAGCCCCCCGGGCTCATACAATGAGCAGTTCTTC.

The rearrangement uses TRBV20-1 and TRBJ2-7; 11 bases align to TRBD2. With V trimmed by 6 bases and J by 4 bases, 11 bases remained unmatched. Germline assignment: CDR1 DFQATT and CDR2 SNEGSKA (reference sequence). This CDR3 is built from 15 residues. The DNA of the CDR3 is TGCAGTGCGATCGGAAGACTAGCGGGGAGGTACGAGCAGTACTTC. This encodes CSAIGRLAGRYEQYF.

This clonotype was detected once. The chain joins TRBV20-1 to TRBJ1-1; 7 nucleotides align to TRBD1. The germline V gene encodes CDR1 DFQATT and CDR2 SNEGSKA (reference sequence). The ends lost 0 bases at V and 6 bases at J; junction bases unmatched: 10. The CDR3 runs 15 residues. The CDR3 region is CSARDRRQGGSEAFF. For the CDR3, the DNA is TGCAGTGCTAGAGATCGGAGACAGGGAGGGTCTGAAGCTTTCTTT.

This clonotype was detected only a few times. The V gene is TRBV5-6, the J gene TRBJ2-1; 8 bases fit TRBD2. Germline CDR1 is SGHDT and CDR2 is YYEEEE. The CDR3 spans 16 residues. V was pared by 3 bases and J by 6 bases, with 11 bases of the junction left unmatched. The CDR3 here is CASSSLGERGINEQFF. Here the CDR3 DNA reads TGTGCCAGCAGCTCCCTTGGGGAGCGGGGGATCAATGAGCAGTTCTTC. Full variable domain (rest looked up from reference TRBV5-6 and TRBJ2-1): DAGVTQSPTHLIKTRGQQVTLRCSPKSGHDTVSWYQQALGQGPQFIFQYYEEEERQRGNFPDRFSGHQFPNYSSELNVNALLLGDSALYLCASSSLGERGINEQFFGPGTRLTVL.

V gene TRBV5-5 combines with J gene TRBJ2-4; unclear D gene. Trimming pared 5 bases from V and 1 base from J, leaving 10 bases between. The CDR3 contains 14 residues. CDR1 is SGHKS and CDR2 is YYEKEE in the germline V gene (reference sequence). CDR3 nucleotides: TGTGCCAGCAGAAAACTTAGTGCCAAAAACATTCAGTACTTC. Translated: CASRKLSAKNIQYF.

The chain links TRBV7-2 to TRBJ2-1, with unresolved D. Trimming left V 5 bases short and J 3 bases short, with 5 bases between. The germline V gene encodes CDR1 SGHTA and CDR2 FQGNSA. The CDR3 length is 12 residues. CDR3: CASSRFYNEQFF. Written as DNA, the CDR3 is TGTGCCAGCAGCCGGTTCTACAATGAGCAGTTCTTC.